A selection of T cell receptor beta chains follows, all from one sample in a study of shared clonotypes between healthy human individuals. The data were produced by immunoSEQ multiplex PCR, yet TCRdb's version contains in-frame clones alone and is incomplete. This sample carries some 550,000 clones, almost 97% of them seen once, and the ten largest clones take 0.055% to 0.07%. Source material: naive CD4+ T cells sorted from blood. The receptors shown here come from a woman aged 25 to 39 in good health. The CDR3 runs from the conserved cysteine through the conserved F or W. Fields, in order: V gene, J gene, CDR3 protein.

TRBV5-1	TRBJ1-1	CASSVTVNTEAFF
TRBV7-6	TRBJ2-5	CASSPLQVLPFQETQYF
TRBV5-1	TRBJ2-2	CASSLTSSKFIGELFF
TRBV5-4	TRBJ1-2	CASSSRAIYGYTF
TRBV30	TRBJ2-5	CAWGLAGGRETQYF
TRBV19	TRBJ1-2	CASRTTGISYGYTF
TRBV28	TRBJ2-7	CASSPAVAYSYEQYF
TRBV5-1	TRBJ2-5	CASRREYQETQYF
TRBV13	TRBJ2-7	CASSLAGKSSYEQYF
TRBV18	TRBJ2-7	CASSPGGSSYEQYF
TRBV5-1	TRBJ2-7	CASSFSLAGAYEQYF
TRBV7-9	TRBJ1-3	CASSLGQTGNTIYF
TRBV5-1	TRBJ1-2	CASSPRDARAGGYTF
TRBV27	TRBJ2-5	CASSFARTGVGQETQYF
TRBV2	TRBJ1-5	CASSEIDSNQPQHF
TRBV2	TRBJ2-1	CASRITSGREQFF
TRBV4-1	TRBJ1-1	CASSQPGQRMNTEAFF
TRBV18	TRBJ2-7	CASSPGLASEQYF
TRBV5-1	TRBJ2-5	CASSTTTGTSGSETQYF
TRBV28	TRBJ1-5	CASSLGTGWDNQPQHF
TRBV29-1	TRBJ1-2	CSAGGATSRVYTF
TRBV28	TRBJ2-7	CASRDSPYEQYF
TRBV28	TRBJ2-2	CASRPSGNTGELFF
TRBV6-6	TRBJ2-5	CASSSASGGFMGTQYF
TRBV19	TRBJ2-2	CASSTANLDTGELFF
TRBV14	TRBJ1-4	CASSYGTGVDEKLFF
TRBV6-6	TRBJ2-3	CASSYSGSSADTQYF
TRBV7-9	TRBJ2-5	CASSTPIREGRETQYF
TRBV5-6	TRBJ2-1	CASSFSGTSGYNEQFF
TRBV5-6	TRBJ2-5	CASSLTVQETQYF
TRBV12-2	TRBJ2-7	CASRLGGGLASYEQYF
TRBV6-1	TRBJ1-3	CASSEVRGNTIYF
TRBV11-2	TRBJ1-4	CASSPISGEDRNEKLFF
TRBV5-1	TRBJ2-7	CASSLARDRGSYEQYF
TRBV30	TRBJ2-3	CAWRTSGTDTQYF
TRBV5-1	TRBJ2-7	CASSLNAGPYEQYF